These 7 T cell receptor beta chains were sequenced from one sample in a study of response to subunit inactivated influenza vaccine. TCRdb re-analysed the RT-PCR reads in MiXCR, keeping a single row per CDR3 protein. The sample holds under 850,000 distinct CDR3 sequences, about 18% seen once. This sample comprised PBMCs from blood, obtained more than 4 days after vaccination. These receptors came from a man aged 50 or older who received an inactivated influenza vaccine.

This rearrangement joins TRBV12-3 or TRBV12-4 to TRBJ1-2; perhaps TRBD1 as D (5 bases). The CDR3 loop spans 14 amino acids. V was trimmed by 6 bases and J by 2 bases, leaving 13 bases between them. Here the CDR3 DNA reads TGTGCCAGCAGCCCATACCCAGGGAACTATGGCTACACCTTC. This gives the protein CASSPYPGNYGYTF.

This clonotype was found once. This chain uses TRBV6-2 or TRBV6-3 with TRBJ1-5, with 7 bases lining up with TRBD1. Germline CDR1 MNHEY, CDR2 SVGEGT. After removal of 6 bases from V and 5 bases from J, the junction contained 10 bases not matched to a gene. CDR3 size: 15 residues. This CDR3 is CASSRTEQGYQPQHF. CDR3 coding DNA: TGTGCCAGCAGCAGGACCGAACAGGGGTATCAGCCCCAGCATTTT.

The V gene is TRBV20-1, the J gene TRBJ1-5; weak D call: TRBD1 (6 bases). Trimming took off 6 bases at V and 5 bases at J, with 17 bases between the two ends. This CDR3 has 14 residues. Germline V CDR1 and CDR2: DFQATT, SNEGSKA (reference sequence). The CDR3 DNA reads as TGCAGTGCCTCACAGGGTAGAAAGGATCAGCCCCAGCATTTT. Amino acid sequence: CSASQGRKDQPQHF.

This clonotype showed up many times. One end of the junction fails to match germline, which may point to a read error. The chain recombines TRBV5-1 with TRBJ1-1, with D unclear. This CDR3 comprises 13 residues. CDR1 and CDR2 (germline): SGHRS, YFSETQ. CDR3 coding DNA: TGTGCCAGCAGCTTAGAGATGGGGACTGAAGCTTTCTTT. Amino acids: CASSLEMGTEAFF.

The rearrangement links TRBV5-6 to TRBJ2-7; TRBD2 matches 11 bases. Per germline, CDR1 SGHDT and CDR2 YYEEEE. The trim removed 4 bases at V and 2 bases at J, leaving 8 bases unmatched. This CDR3 is 16 amino acids long. The DNA for the CDR3 is TGTGCCAGCAGCCACAGACTAGCGGGGCCGGCCTACGAGCAGTACTTC. It is translated as CASSHRLAGPAYEQYF.

This clonotype was detected a few times. This chain joins TRBV6-5 and TRBJ2-3; perhaps TRBD2 as D (5 bases). V lost 0 bases to trimming and J lost 0 bases, with 10 bases between them. From germline, CDR1 is MNHEY and CDR2 SVGAGI. This CDR3 comprises 16 residues. CDR3 sequence reads: CASSYSRVSSTDTQYF. The CDR3 nucleotides are TGTGCCAGCAGTTACTCGAGGGTTTCTAGCACAGATACGCAGTATTTT.

This clonotype was detected only a few times. The chain uses TRBV12-3 or TRBV12-4 and TRBJ1-1; 7 positions match TRBD1. The CDR3 spans 14 residues. V was pared by 5 bases and J by 1 base, with 4 bases of the junction left unmatched. CDR3 amino acids: CASSPGQPNTEAFF. The CDR3 DNA reads TGTGCCAGCAGTCCGGGACAGCCGAACACTGAAGCTTTCTTT.